This T cell receptor beta chain was recovered during a study of early T cells in non-severe SARS-CoV-2 infection. Looking at the study overall: Bulk RNA isolated from unsorted whole blood underwent sequencing; chains were not paired. General study points: Matches to VDJdb favored anti-spike CD8 responses and missed private and CD4 specificities.

Individually, cDNA molecules had unique molecular identifiers attached to them. TCRdb re-called the 5' RACE reads through MiXCR, storing one row per CDR3 protein. The sample yields about 49,000 distinct CDR3 sequences, 9% to 15% seen once. A word on this clonotype: Its cognate antigen is unknown.

This CDR3 contains 11 residues. The V and J ends lost 4 bases and 7 bases respectively, with 11 bases between them. Germline CDR1 reads SQVTM; CDR2 reads ANQGSEA. The source material was whole blood, sampled at baseline. This TCR was sampled from an adult who was a healthcare worker with PCR-confirmed SARS-CoV-2 infection or an uninfected control (not recorded which). The chain carries TRBV29-1 and TRBJ2-7; D might be TRBD1 (5 bases). CDR3 in amino acids: CSVGRVGEQYF. The DNA for the CDR3 is TGCAGCGTTGGCAGGGTGGGGGAGCAGTACTTC.